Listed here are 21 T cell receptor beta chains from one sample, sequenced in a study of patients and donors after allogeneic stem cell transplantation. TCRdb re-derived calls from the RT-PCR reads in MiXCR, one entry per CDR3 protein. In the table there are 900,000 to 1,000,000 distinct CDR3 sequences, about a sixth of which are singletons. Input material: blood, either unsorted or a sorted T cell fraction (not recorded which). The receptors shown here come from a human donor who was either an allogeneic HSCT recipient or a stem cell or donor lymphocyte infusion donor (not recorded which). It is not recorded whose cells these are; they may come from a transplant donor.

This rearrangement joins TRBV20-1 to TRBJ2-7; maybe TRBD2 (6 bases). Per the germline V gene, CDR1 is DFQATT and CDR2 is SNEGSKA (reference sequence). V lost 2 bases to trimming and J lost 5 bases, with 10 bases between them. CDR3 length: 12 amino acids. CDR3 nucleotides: TGCAGTGCTAGATCTGGAGGGCACGAGCAGTACTTC. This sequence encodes CSARSGGHEQYF.

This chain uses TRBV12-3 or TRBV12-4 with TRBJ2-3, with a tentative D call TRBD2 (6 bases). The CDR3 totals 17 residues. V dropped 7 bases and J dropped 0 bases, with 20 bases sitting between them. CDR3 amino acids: CASTLGTVTSSTDTQYF. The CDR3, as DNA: TGTGCCAGCACCCTTGGGACTGTTACTTCTAGCACAGATACGCAGTATTTT.

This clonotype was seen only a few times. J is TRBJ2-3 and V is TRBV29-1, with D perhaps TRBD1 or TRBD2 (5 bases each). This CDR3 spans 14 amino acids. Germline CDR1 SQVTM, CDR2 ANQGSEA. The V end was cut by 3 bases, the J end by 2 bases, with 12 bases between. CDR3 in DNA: TGCAGCGTTGAGGGGATGGGGGTCACAGATACGCAGTATTTT. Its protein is CSVEGMGVTDTQYF.

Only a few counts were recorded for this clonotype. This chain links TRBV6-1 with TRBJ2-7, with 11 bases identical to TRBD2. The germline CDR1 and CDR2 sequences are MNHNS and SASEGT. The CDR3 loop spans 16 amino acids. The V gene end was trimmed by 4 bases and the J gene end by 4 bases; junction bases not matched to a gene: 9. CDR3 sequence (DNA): TGTGCCAGCAGTGCAGGGACTAGCGGACGACCGTACGAGCAGTACTTC. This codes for CASSAGTSGRPYEQYF.

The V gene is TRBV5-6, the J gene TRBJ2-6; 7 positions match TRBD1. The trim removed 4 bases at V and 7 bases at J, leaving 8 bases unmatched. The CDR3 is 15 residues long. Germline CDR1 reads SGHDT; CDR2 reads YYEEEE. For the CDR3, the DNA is TGTGCCAGCAGCCCGACAGGGCGGGTCGCCAACGTCCTGACTTTC. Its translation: CASSPTGRVANVLTF.

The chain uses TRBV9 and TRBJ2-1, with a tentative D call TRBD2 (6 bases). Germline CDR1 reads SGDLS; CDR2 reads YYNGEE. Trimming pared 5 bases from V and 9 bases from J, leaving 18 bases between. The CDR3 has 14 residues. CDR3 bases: TGTGCCAGCAGTGTTTCGTCCGGGGGTGGTGAGCAGTTCTTC. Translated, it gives CASSVSSGGGEQFF.

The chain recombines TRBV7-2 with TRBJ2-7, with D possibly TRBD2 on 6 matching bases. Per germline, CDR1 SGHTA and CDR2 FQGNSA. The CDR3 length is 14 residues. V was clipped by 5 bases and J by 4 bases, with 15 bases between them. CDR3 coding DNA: TGTGCCAGCAGCCCGGGAGTCCTGATATACGAGCAGTACTTC. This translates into CASSPGVLIYEQYF.

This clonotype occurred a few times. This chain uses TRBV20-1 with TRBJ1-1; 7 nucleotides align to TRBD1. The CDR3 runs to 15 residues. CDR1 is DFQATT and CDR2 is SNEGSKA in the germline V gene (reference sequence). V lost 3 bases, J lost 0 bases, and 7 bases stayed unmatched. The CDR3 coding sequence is TGCAGTGCTAGTAAGGGGGCTTGGTTGAACACTGAAGCTTTCTTT. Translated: CSASKGAWLNTEAFF.

This CDR3 reads CASSTQVLGHPTHLTEAFF. The CDR3 DNA reads TGTGCCAGCAGCACCCAGGTACTCGGACATCCCACCCATTTGACTGAAGCTTTCTTT. The chain joins TRBV7-3 to TRBJ1-1; the D gene is possibly TRBD1 (5 bases). The ends were cut back, 5 bases at V and 5 bases at J, with 30 bases in the middle. CDR3 length equals 19 residues. Germline assignment: CDR1 SGHTA and CDR2 FQGTGA.

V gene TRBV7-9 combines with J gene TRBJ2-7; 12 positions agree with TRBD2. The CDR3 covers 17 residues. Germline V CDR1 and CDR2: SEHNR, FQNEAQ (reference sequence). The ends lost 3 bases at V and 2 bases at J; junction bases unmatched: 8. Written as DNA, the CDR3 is TGTGCCAGCAGCTTGATTTTACTAGCGGGAGGTACCTACGAGCAGTACTTC. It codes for CASSLILLAGGTYEQYF.

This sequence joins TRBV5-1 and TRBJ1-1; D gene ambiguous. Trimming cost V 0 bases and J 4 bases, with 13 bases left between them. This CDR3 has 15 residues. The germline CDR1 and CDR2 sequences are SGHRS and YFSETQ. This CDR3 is CASSLALRAGTEAFF. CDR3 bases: TGCGCCAGCAGCTTGGCCCTCCGGGCAGGCACTGAAGCTTTCTTT.

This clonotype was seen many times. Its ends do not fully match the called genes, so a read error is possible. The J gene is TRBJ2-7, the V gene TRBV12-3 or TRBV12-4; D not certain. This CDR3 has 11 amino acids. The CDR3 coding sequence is TGTGCCAGCAGTTTATCCTCCGAGCAGTACTTC. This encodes CASSLSSEQYF.

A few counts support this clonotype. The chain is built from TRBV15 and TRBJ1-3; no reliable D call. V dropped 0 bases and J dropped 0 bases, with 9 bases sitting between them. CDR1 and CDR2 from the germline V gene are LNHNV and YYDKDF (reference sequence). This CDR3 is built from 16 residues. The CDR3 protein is CATSRDPGRSGNTIYF. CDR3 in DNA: TGTGCCACCAGCAGAGATCCAGGCCGCTCTGGAAACACCATATATTTT.

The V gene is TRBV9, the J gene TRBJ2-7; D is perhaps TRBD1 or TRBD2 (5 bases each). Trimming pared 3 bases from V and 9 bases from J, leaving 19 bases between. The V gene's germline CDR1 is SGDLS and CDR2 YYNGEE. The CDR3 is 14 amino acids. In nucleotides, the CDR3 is TGTGCCAGCAGCGAAGCCCGGGACCCCCTAGGGCAGTACTTC. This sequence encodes CASSEARDPLGQYF.

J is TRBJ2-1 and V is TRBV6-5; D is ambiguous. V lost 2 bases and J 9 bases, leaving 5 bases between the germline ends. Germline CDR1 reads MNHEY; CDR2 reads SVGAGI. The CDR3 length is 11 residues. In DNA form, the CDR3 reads TGTGCCAGCAGTTACGGGCGTGAGCAGTTCTTC. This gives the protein CASSYGREQFF.

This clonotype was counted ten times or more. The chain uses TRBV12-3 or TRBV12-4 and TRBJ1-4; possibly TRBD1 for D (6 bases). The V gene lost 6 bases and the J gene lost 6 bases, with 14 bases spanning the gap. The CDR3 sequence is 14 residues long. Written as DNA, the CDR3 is TGTGCCAGCAGCCCGACAGGAGGGTATGAAAAACTGTTTTTT. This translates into CASSPTGGYEKLFF.

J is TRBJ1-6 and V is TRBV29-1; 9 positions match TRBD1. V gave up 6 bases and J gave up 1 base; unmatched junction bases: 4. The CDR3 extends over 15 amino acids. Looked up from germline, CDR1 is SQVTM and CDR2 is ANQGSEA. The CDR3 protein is CSVRTGDSYNSPLHF. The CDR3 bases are TGCAGCGTGAGGACAGGGGATTCCTATAATTCACCCCTCCACTTT. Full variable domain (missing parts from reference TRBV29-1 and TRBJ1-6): SAVISQKPSRDICQRGTSLTIQCQVDSQVTMMFWYRQQPGQSLTLIATANQGSEATYESGFVIDKFPISRPNLTFSTLTVSNMSPEDSSIYLCSVRTGDSYNSPLHFGNGTRLTVT.

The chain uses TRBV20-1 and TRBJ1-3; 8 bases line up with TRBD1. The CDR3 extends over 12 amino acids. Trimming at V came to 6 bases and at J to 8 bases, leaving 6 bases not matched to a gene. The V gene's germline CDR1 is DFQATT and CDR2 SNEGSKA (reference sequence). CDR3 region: CSAPGQADTIYF. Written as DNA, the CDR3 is TGCAGTGCCCCGGGACAGGCGGACACCATATATTTT.

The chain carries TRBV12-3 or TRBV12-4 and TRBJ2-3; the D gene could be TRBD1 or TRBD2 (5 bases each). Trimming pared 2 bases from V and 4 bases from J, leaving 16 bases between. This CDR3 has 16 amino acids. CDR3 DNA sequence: TGTGCCAGCAGTTTATCCGGGACGGACCTATCAGATACGCAGTATTTT. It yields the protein CASSLSGTDLSDTQYF.

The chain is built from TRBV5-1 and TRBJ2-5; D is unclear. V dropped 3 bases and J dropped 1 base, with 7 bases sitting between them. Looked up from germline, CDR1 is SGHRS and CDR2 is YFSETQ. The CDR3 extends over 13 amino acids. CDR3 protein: CASSSLLQETQYF. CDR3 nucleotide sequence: TGCGCCAGCAGCTCCTTACTCCAAGAGACCCAGTACTTC.

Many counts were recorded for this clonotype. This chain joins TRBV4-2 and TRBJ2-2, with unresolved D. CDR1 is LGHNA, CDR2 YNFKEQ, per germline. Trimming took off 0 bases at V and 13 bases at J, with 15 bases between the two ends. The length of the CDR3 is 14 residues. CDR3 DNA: TGTGCCAGCAGCCAAGATGAAGGCACGGGTGGGCTGTTTTTT. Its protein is CASSQDEGTGGLFF.